A single sample gave rise to the 13 T cell receptor beta chains below, sequenced in a study of cytomegalovirus exposure and HLA in healthy donors. 60 Vbeta and 13 Jbeta primers were used in PCR. Assay: immunoSEQ multiplex PCR; the TCRdb copy retains only in-frame clones and omits some. In the table there are more than 70,000 clones, approximately 80% of which are singletons. Sequenced material: PBMCs. Receptor source: a man aged 25-45 years in good health and CMV-seropositive.

This clone was seen more than once but under ten times. The genes are TRBV5-1 and TRBJ2-3; the D is unclear. V lost 1 base and J lost 2, with 5 bases in between. CDR1 and CDR2 (germline): SGHRS, YFSETQ. The CDR3 contains 13 residues. The CDR3 loop reads CASSLRVTDTQYF. In nucleotides, the CDR3 is TGCGCCAGCAGCTTGCGGGTCACAGATACGCAGTATTTT.

J is TRBJ2-1 and V is TRBV19; D is possibly TRBD1 (6 bases). This CDR3 is built from 13 residues. Germline lookup yields CDR1 LNHDA and CDR2 SQIVND (reference sequence). V shed 3 bases and J shed 5 bases, with 8 bases lying between them. CDR3 amino acids: CASSIGQHNEQFF. CDR3 nucleotides: TGTGCCAGTAGTATTGGACAGCACAATGAGCAGTTCTTC.

This chain connects TRBV4-1 to TRBJ1-4, with 9 bases fitting TRBD1. Trimming at V came to 3 bases and at J to 8 bases, leaving 10 bases not matched to a gene. In germline, CDR1 is MGHRA, CDR2 YSYEKL. The CDR3 covers 16 residues. CDR3 bases: TGCGCCAGCAGCCACGACCCCACAGGGGGCAACGAAAAACTGTTTTTT. Translated, it gives CASSHDPTGGNEKLFF.

Only a few counts were recorded for this clone. This chain joins TRBV5-4 and TRBJ2-1; 8 bases fit TRBD1. In germline, CDR1 is SGHNT, CDR2 YYREEE (reference sequence). V shed 0 bases, J shed 9 bases, and the junction held 11 bases outside the gene matches. The CDR3 consists of 16 residues. Here the CDR3 reads CASSLDPGQVGSEQFF. The CDR3 nucleotides are TGTGCCAGCAGCTTGGATCCGGGACAGGTAGGGAGTGAGCAGTTCTTC. Full variable domain (outside the CDR3, taken from reference TRBV5-4 and TRBJ2-1): ETGVTQSPTHLIKTRGQQVTLRCSSQSGHNTVSWYQQALGQGPQFIFQYYREEENGRGNFPPRFSGLQFPNYSSELNVNALELDDSALYLCASSLDPGQVGSEQFFGPGTRLTVL.

The rearrangement uses TRBV27 and TRBJ1-5; D is unclear. Germline values: CDR1 MNHEY, CDR2 SMNVEV (reference sequence). V was pared by 5 bases and J by 4 bases, with 6 bases between. The CDR3 is 12 amino acids. CDR3 protein: CASSPRNQPQHF. CDR3 sequence (DNA): TGTGCCAGCAGTCCGAGGAATCAGCCCCAGCATTTT.

This clone was seen a few times. V usage is TRBV30 and J usage is TRBJ1-4; D gene uncertain. Trimming removed 4 bases at V and 2 bases at J, with 8 bases between. CDR1 is GTSNPN and CDR2 is SVGIG in the germline V gene (reference sequence). CDR3 length: 13 amino acids. The CDR3 sequence: CAWTGSTNEKLFF. The CDR3, as DNA: TGTGCCTGGACAGGATCGACTAATGAAAAACTGTTTTTT. The complete variable domain, with remaining parts taken from reference TRBV30 and TRBJ1-4, reads SQTIHQWPATLVQPVGSPLSLECTVEGTSNPNLYWYRQAAGRGLQLLFYSVGIGQISSEVPQNLSASRPQDRQFILSSKKLLLSDSGFYLCAWTGSTNEKLFFGSGTQLSVL.

The chain carries TRBV6-5 and TRBJ2-3; D ambiguous. Trimming took 2 bases from V and 4 from J, leaving 13 bases between them. CDR3 length: 15 residues. Germline V gene sequence: CDR1 MNHEY, CDR2 SVGAGI. The CDR3 reads CASSYESARADTQYF. The CDR3 region has the DNA TGTGCCAGCAGTTACGAGTCGGCTAGAGCAGATACGCAGTATTTT.

This chain joins TRBV7-3 and TRBJ2-3; 7 bases fit TRBD2. The trim removed 5 bases at V and 1 base at J, leaving 6 bases unmatched. Per germline, CDR1 SGHTA and CDR2 FQGTGA. The CDR3 runs to 15 residues. CDR3 sequence (DNA): TGTGCCAGCAGCCCAAGCGGGGCCCGCACAGATACGCAGTATTTT. Translated, it gives CASSPSGARTDTQYF.

The J gene is TRBJ2-1, the V gene TRBV7-9; 13 bases fit TRBD2. This CDR3 comprises 15 residues. Germline CDR1 reads SEHNR; CDR2 reads FQNEAQ (reference sequence). Trimming took 8 bases from V and 9 from J; bases not matched to a gene: 10. This CDR3 is CASALLAGGPIEQFF. The CDR3 DNA is TGTGCCAGCGCGCTACTAGCGGGAGGGCCTATTGAGCAGTTCTTC.

In this sample, this clone turned up many times. The V and J genes are TRBV29-1 and TRBJ1-3; D gene unclear. Germline V gives CDR1 SQVTM, CDR2 ANQGSEA. V was pared by 7 bases and J by 0 bases, with 10 bases between. CDR3 size: 13 residues. CDR3: CSGRGASGNTIYF. CDR3 DNA sequence: TGCAGCGGAAGAGGTGCCTCTGGAAACACCATATATTTT.

This clone has just one count. The gene calls are TRBV14 and TRBJ1-5; D is ambiguous. Germline CDR1 is SGHDN and CDR2 is FVKESK. Trimming removed 2 bases from V and 10 bases from J, with 12 bases in between. The length of the CDR3 is 13 residues. This CDR3 reads CASSQSGRSPQHF. DNA of the CDR3: TGTGCCAGCAGCCAAAGTGGTAGAAGCCCCCAGCATTTT.

This clone was counted a few times. This rearrangement joins TRBV7-2 to TRBJ2-7; D is ambiguous. This CDR3 has 14 residues. Trimming removed 6 bases at V and 1 base at J, with 13 bases between. CDR1 and CDR2 from the germline V gene are SGHTA and FQGNSA. The CDR3 DNA reads as TGTGCCAGCAGATATAGCTTCAATTCCTACGAGCAGTACTTC. Protein product: CASRYSFNSYEQYF. Looking up the rest from reference TRBV7-2 and TRBJ2-7 gives the full variable domain: GAGVSQSPSNKVTEKGKDVELRCDPISGHTALYWYRQSLGQGLEFLIYFQGNSAPDKSGLPSDRFSAERTGGSVSTLTIQRTQQEDSAVYLCASRYSFNSYEQYFGPGTRLTVT.

This chain uses TRBV7-8 with TRBJ2-7, with TRBD1 matching over 7 bases. V shed 5 bases and J 2 bases; nucleotides not matched to a gene: 6. This CDR3 comprises 14 residues. The V gene's germline CDR1 is SGHVS and CDR2 FQNEAQ. The CDR3 here is CASSVRDRTYEQYF. The CDR3 nucleotides are TGTGCCAGCAGCGTCCGGGACAGAACCTACGAGCAGTACTTC.